The rows below give T cell receptor beta chains drawn from one sample of a study of blood T cell repertoires in COVID-19. The protocol was immunoSEQ multiplex PCR, while the TCRdb copy is restricted to in-frame clones and leaves out a portion. The sample carries about 78,000 clones, around 91% recorded once. Sequencing input: peripheral blood. Source of these receptors: a woman in her 50s in a cohort sampled during active COVID-19. The CDR3 runs from the conserved cysteine through the conserved F or W. A D gene is named only where the DNA matches it firmly. Size is omitted from some rows. Given values are once, few, many or a class for expanded clones.

abundance: -
v_gene: TRBV3-1/TRBV3-2
d_gene: TRBD1
j_gene: TRBJ1-2
CDR3aa: CASSHKGTGGYTF
CDR3nt: TGTGCCAGCAGCCACAAAGGGACAGGCGGCTACACCTTC

abundance: once
v_gene: TRBV28
d_gene: TRBD1
j_gene: TRBJ1-4
CDR3aa: CASGAQGERNNEKLFF
CDR3nt: TGTGCCAGCGGGGCCCAGGGGGAACGTAATAATGAAAAACTGTTTTTT

abundance: -
v_gene: TRBV10-1
d_gene: TRBD1
j_gene: TRBJ2-1
CDR3aa: CASSAVQGSSYNEQFF
CDR3nt: TGCGCCAGCAGTGCTGTACAGGGGAGCTCCTACAATGAGCAGTTCTTC

abundance: -
v_gene: TRBV7-9
d_gene: -
j_gene: TRBJ2-1
CDR3aa: CASSSPLAALYNEQFF
CDR3nt: TGTGCCAGCAGTTCCCCCTTAGCGGCCCTCTACAATGAGCAGTTCTTC

abundance: few
v_gene: TRBV15
d_gene: -
j_gene: TRBJ2-1
CDR3aa: CATSSGSVYNEQFF
CDR3nt: TGTGCCACCAGCAGCGGGAGTGTTTACAATGAGCAGTTCTTC

abundance: -
v_gene: TRBV5-1
d_gene: TRBD2
j_gene: TRBJ2-3
CDR3aa: CASSLAAGGKTDTQYF
CDR3nt: TGCGCCAGCAGCTTGGCGGCGGGAGGGAAGACAGATACGCAGTATTTT

abundance: -
v_gene: TRBV6-6
d_gene: -
j_gene: TRBJ1-6
CDR3aa: CASSYSDSYNSPLHF
CDR3nt: TGTGCCAGCAGTTACTCGGACAGTTATAATTCACCCCTCCACTTT

abundance: -
v_gene: TRBV7-6
d_gene: -
j_gene: TRBJ1-4
CDR3aa: CASVAGEKLFF
CDR3nt: TGTGCCAGCGTGGCGGGGGAAAAACTGTTTTTT

abundance: -
v_gene: TRBV28
d_gene: TRBD1
j_gene: TRBJ2-3
CDR3aa: CASSLGTVGTDTQYF
CDR3nt: TGTGCCAGCAGTTTAGGGACAGTCGGAACAGATACGCAGTATTTT

abundance: -
v_gene: TRBV3-1/TRBV3-2
d_gene: TRBD1
j_gene: TRBJ1-1
CDR3aa: CASSLGQGFRDTEAFF
CDR3nt: TGTGCCAGCAGCCTTGGACAGGGCTTTAGGGACACTGAAGCTTTCTTT